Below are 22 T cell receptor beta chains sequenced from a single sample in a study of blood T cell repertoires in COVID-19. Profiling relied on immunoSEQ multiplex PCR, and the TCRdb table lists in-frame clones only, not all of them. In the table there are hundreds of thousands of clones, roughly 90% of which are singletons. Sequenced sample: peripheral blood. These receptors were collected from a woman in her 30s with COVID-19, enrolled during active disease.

CDR3 coding DNA: TGTGCCAGCAGCCCCGATAGCTATAATTCACCCCTCCACTTT. It translates to CASSPDSYNSPLHF. V and J are TRBV6-6 and TRBJ1-6; D gene uncertain. Germline V lookup: CDR1 MNHNY, CDR2 SVGAGI (reference sequence). This CDR3 has 14 residues. Trimming removed 6 bases at V and 3 bases at J, with 9 bases between.

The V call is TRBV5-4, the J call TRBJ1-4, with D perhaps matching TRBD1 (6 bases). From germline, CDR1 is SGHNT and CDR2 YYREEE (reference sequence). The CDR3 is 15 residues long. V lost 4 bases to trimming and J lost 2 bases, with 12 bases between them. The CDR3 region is CASSHTGPTNEKLFF. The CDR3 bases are TGTGCCAGCAGCCATACAGGGCCGACTAATGAAAAACTGTTTTTT.

CDR3 in DNA: TGTGCCAGCAGTTTACAGGACGGGGACGGGGAGCTGTTTTTT. Encoded protein: CASSLQDGDGELFF. The J gene is TRBJ2-2, the V gene TRBV27, with D possibly matching TRBD2 (5 bases). Germline loops: CDR1 MNHEY, CDR2 SMNVEV (reference sequence). The CDR3 spans 14 residues. Trimming shortened V by 2 bases and J by 7 bases, and 11 bases separated the two germline ends.

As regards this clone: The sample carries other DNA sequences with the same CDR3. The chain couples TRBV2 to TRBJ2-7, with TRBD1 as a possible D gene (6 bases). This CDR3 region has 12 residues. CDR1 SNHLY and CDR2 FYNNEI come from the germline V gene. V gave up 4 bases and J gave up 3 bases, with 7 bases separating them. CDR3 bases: TGTGCCAGCAGTGCACAGGGCTACGAGCAGTACGTC. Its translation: CASSAQGYEQYV.

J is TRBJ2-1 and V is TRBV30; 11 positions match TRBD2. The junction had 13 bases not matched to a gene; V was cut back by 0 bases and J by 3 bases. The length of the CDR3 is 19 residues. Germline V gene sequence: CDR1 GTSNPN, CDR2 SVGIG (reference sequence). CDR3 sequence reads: CAWSVLASGGCRNYNEQFF. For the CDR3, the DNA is TGTGCCTGGAGTGTACTGGCTAGCGGGGGGTGTCGCAACTACAATGAGCAGTTCTTC.

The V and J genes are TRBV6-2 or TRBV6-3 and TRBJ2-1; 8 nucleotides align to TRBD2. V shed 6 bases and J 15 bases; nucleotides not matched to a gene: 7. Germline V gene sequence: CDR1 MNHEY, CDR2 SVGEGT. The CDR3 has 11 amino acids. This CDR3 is CASSGRDGRFF. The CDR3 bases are TGTGCCAGCAGCGGGAGGGACGGGCGGTTCTTC.

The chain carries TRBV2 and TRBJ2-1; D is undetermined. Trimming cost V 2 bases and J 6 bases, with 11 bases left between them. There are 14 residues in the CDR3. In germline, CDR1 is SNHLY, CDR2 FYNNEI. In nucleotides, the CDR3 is TGTGCCAGCAGTGAAAGGCGGAGTGGCAATGAGCAGTTCTTC. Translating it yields CASSERRSGNEQFF.

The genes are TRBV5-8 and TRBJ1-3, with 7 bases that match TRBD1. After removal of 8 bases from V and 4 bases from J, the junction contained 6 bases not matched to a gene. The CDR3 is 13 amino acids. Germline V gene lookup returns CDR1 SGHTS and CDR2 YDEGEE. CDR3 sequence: CASNRDRGNTIYF. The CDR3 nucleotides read TGTGCCAGTAACCGGGACAGAGGAAACACCATATATTTT.

The CDR3 region is CASSLSLAGGPKDTQYF. The CDR3 nucleotides are TGTGCCAGCAGCTTAAGCCTAGCGGGAGGGCCGAAAGATACGCAGTATTTT. The genes are TRBV7-2 and TRBJ2-3, with 12 bases that match TRBD2. After removal of 2 bases from V and 5 bases from J, the junction contained 8 bases not matched to a gene. The CDR3 consists of 17 residues. Germline CDR1 reads SGHTA; CDR2 reads FQGNSA.

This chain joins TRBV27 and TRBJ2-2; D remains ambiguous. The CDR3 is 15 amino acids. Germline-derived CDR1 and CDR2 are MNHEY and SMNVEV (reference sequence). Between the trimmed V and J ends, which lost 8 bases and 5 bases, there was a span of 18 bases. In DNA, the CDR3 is TGTGCCAGCTCGATCCTGAACTTTCGGACCGGGGAGCTGTTTTTT. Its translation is CASSILNFRTGELFF.

The CDR3 region has the DNA TGTGCCAGCGCTAGGGAGGGCAGTATCTATGGCTACACCTTC. Translation: CASAREGSIYGYTF. J is TRBJ1-2 and V is TRBV9; D unclear. The CDR3 contains 14 residues. Germline values: CDR1 SGDLS, CDR2 YYNGEE. The ends were cut back, 7 bases at V and 4 bases at J, with 17 bases in the middle.

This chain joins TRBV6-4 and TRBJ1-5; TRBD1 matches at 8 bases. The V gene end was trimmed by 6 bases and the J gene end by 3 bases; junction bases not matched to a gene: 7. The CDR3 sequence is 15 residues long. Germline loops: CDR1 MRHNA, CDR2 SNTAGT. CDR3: CASSETGAFNQPQHF. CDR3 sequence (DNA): TGTGCCAGCAGCGAGACAGGGGCCTTCAATCAGCCCCAGCATTTT.

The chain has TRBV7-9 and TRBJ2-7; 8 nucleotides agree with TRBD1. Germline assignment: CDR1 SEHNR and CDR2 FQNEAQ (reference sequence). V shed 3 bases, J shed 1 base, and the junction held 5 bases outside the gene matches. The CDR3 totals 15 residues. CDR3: CASSFPGQASYEQYF. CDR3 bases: TGTGCCAGCAGCTTCCCGGGACAGGCGTCCTACGAGCAGTACTTC.

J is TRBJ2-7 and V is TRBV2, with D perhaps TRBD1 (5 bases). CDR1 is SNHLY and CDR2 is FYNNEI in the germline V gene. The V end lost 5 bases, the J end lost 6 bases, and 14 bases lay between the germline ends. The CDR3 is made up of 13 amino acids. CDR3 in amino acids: CASSRSRAGEQYF. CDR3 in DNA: TGTGCCAGCAGTCGGAGCAGGGCCGGCGAGCAGTACTTC.

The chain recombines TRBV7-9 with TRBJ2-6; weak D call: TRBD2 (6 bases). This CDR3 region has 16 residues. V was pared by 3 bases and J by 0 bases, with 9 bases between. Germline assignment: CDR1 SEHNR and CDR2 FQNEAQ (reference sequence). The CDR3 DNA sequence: TGTGCCAGCAGCTTCTGGGGACTCTCTGGGGCCAACGTCCTGACTTTC. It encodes CASSFWGLSGANVLTF. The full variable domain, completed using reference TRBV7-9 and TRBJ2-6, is DTGVSQNPRHKITKRGQNVTFRCDPISEHNRLYWYRQTLGQGPEFLTYFQNEAQLEKSRLLSDRFSAERPKGSFSTLEIQRTEQGDSAMYLCASSFWGLSGANVLTFGAGSRLTVL.

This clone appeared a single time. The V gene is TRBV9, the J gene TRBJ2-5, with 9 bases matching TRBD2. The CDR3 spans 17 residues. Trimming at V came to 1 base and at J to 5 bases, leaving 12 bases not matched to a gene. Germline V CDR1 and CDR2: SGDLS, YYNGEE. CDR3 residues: CASSVFSGASGEETQYF. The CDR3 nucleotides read TGTGCCAGCAGCGTATTCAGTGGGGCTAGCGGGGAGGAGACCCAGTACTTC.

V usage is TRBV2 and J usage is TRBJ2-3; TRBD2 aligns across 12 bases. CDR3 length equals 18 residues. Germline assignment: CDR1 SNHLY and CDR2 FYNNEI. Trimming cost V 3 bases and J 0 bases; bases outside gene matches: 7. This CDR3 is CASSEPTSGSPSTDTQYF. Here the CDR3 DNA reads TGTGCCAGCAGTGAGCCGACTAGCGGGAGCCCAAGCACAGATACGCAGTATTTT.

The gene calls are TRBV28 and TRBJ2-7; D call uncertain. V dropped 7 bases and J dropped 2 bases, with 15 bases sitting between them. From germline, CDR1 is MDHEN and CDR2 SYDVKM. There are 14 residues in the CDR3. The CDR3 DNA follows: TGTGCCAGCAACATTGAGACATACCCCTACGAGCAGTACTTC. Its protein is CASNIETYPYEQYF.

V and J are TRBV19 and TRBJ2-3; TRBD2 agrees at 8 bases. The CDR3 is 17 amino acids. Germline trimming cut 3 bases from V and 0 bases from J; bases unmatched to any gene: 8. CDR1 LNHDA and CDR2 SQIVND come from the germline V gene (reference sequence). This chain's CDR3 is CASSILGLDSSTDTQYF. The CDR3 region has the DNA TGTGCCAGTAGTATTTTGGGACTAGACTCTAGCACAGATACGCAGTATTTT.

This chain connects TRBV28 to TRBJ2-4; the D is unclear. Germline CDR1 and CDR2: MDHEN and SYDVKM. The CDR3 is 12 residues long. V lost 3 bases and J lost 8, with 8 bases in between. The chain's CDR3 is CASSFSPYIQYF. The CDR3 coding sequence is TGTGCCAGCAGTTTTTCCCCATACATTCAGTACTTC.

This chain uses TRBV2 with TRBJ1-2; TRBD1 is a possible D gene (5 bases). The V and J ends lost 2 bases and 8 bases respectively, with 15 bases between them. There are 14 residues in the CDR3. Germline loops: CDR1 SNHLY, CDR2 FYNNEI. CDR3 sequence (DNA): TGTGCCAGCAGTGAATATAGATCGGGGGACGGCTACACCTTC. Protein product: CASSEYRSGDGYTF.

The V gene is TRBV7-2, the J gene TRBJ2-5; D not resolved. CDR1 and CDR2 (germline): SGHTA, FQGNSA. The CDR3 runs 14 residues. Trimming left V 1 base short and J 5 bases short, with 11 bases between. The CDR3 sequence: CASSLVPVGETQYF. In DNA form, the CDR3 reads TGTGCCAGCAGCTTAGTTCCAGTCGGGGAGACCCAGTACTTC. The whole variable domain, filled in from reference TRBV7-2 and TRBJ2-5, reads GAGVSQSPSNKVTEKGKDVELRCDPISGHTALYWYRQSLGQGLEFLIYFQGNSAPDKSGLPSDRFSAERTGGSVSTLTIQRTQQEDSAVYLCASSLVPVGETQYFGPGTRLLVL.